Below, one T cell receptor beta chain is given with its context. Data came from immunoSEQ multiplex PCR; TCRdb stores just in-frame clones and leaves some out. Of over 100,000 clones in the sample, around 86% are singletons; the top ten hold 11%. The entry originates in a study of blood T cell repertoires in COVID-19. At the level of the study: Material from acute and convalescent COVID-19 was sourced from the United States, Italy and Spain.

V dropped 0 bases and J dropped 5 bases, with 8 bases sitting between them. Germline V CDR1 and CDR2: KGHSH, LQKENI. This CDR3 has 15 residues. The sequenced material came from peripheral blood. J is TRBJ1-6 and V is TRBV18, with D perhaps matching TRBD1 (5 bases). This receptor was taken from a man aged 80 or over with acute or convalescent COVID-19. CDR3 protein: CASSPPGGNNSPLHF. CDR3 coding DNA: TGTGCCAGCTCACCACCCGGGGGAAATAATTCACCCCTCCACTTT.